This is a list of T cell receptor beta chains from one sample in a study of beta chain features in type 1 diabetes. This table comes from immunoSEQ multiplex PCR, and its TCRdb copy is limited to in-frame clones, with some not included. Of 200,000 to 250,000 clones in the sample, about a tenth were seen once. Sequenced input: central memory CD4+ T cells from blood. All receptors derive from a man younger than 35 in good health. Both conserved end residues are part of each CDR3. Fields, in order: CDR3 protein, CDR3 DNA, clone size, V gene, D gene, J gene. The D gene is left open where the match is weak. Size is omitted from some rows. Given values are once, few, many or a class for expanded clones.

CDR3aa: CSAVPGTNFGETQYF; CDR3nt: TGCAGCGCAGTACCCGGGACTAACTTTGGGGAGACCCAGTACTTC; abundance: -; v_gene: TRBV29-1; d_gene: TRBD2; j_gene: TRBJ2-5
CDR3aa: CASSWRTGVNEQFF; CDR3nt: TGTGCCAGCAGCTGGCGGACAGGGGTCAATGAGCAGTTCTTC; abundance: few; v_gene: TRBV7-2; d_gene: TRBD1; j_gene: TRBJ2-1
CDR3aa: CAWKTSSGGEQFF; CDR3nt: TGTGCCTGGAAGACGAGTTCTGGAGGGGAGCAGTTCTTC; abundance: few; v_gene: TRBV30; d_gene: -; j_gene: TRBJ2-1
CDR3aa: CASRVIGGSNYGYTF; CDR3nt: TGTGCCAGCAGGGTAATAGGAGGTTCTAACTATGGCTACACCTTC; abundance: few; v_gene: TRBV6-4; d_gene: -; j_gene: TRBJ1-2
CDR3aa: CATNAGLAASTDTQYF; CDR3nt: TGTGCCACCAACGCTGGTCTAGCGGCGAGTACAGATACGCAGTATTTT; abundance: many; v_gene: TRBV10-3; d_gene: TRBD2; j_gene: TRBJ2-3
CDR3aa: CASSLPWASGREQYF; CDR3nt: TGTGCCAGCAGCTTACCGTGGGCTAGCGGGAGAGAGCAGTACTTC; abundance: few; v_gene: TRBV7-2; d_gene: TRBD2; j_gene: TRBJ2-7
CDR3aa: CASSIEHVNYGYTF; CDR3nt: TGTGCCAGTAGTATAGAACACGTTAACTATGGCTACACCTTC; abundance: -; v_gene: TRBV19; d_gene: -; j_gene: TRBJ1-2
CDR3aa: CASSPRTAEAFF; CDR3nt: TGTGCCAGCAGTCCTCGGACAGCGGAAGCTTTCTTT; abundance: many; v_gene: TRBV28; d_gene: -; j_gene: TRBJ1-1
CDR3aa: CASSESDRFSSYEQYF; CDR3nt: TGTGCCAGCAGTGAATCTGACCGTTTTTCCTCCTACGAGCAGTACTTC; abundance: few; v_gene: TRBV25-1; d_gene: -; j_gene: TRBJ2-7
CDR3aa: CAISPDGDSRPYF; CDR3nt: TGTGCCATCAGTCCCGATGGTGACAGCCGGCCGTACTTC; abundance: many; v_gene: TRBV10-3; d_gene: -; j_gene: TRBJ2-4
CDR3aa: CASSLDHVSYEQYF; CDR3nt: TGTGCCAGCAGCTTAGATCATGTTTCCTACGAGCAGTACTTC; abundance: -; v_gene: TRBV6-1; d_gene: -; j_gene: TRBJ2-7
CDR3aa: CAITETGELFF; CDR3nt: TGTGCCATCACAGAAACCGGGGAGCTGTTTTTT; abundance: many; v_gene: TRBV10-3; d_gene: -; j_gene: TRBJ2-2
CDR3aa: CASSAGQAGGTYEQYF; CDR3nt: TGTGCCAGCAGCGCTGGACAGGCCGGGGGCACCTACGAGCAGTACTTC; abundance: many; v_gene: TRBV9; d_gene: -; j_gene: TRBJ2-7
CDR3aa: CASRQPGQGRDTQYF; CDR3nt: TGTGCCAGCAGGCAACCGGGACAGGGGAGGGATACGCAGTATTTT; abundance: few; v_gene: TRBV11-2; d_gene: TRBD1; j_gene: TRBJ2-3
CDR3aa: CATSRDQGYHNEQFF; CDR3nt: TGTGCCACCAGCAGAGATCAAGGGTACCACAATGAGCAGTTCTTC; abundance: few; v_gene: TRBV15; d_gene: -; j_gene: TRBJ2-1
CDR3aa: CASSLDIGGYTF; CDR3nt: TGTGCCAGCAGTCTGGACATAGGTGGCTACACCTTC; abundance: -; v_gene: TRBV2; d_gene: -; j_gene: TRBJ1-2
CDR3aa: CASSPQQGAAEPQHF; CDR3nt: TGTGCCAGCTCACCACAACAGGGGGCGGCGGAGCCCCAGCATTTT; abundance: few; v_gene: TRBV18; d_gene: TRBD1; j_gene: TRBJ1-5
CDR3aa: CASSPPAGGPSTGELFF; CDR3nt: TGTGCCAGCAGCCCCCCAGCGGGAGGGCCCTCCACCGGGGAGCTGTTTTTT; abundance: few; v_gene: TRBV9; d_gene: TRBD2; j_gene: TRBJ2-2
CDR3aa: CASSSTAGLKNIQYF; CDR3nt: TGTGCCAGCAGCTCAACCGCGGGACTTAAAAACATTCAGTACTTC; abundance: -; v_gene: TRBV7-2; d_gene: -; j_gene: TRBJ2-4
CDR3aa: CASSDSADFSSGANVLTF; CDR3nt: TGTGCCAGCAGTGACTCGGCAGATTTCAGCTCTGGGGCCAACGTCCTGACTTTC; abundance: -; v_gene: TRBV6-4; d_gene: -; j_gene: TRBJ2-6
CDR3aa: CASSLPGSDTIYF; CDR3nt: TGCGCCAGCAGCTTGCCGGGTTCGGACACCATATATTTT; abundance: few; v_gene: TRBV5-1; d_gene: -; j_gene: TRBJ1-3
CDR3aa: CASSIGTYEQYF; CDR3nt: TGTGCCAGTAGTATAGGTACCTACGAGCAGTACTTC; abundance: -; v_gene: TRBV19; d_gene: -; j_gene: TRBJ2-7